Included here is one T cell receptor beta chain sequence, with context. This sample was included in a study of OX40 agonist ivuxolimab in advanced cancers. Study information: All patients had ivuxolimab intravenously every 2 weeks at 0.01 to 10 mg/kg. Hepatocellular carcinoma, melanoma, renal cell or head and neck cancer was diagnosed in the dose-escalation patients.

In germline, CDR1 is MGHRA, CDR2 YSYEKL. The CDR3 sequence is 16 residues long. V dropped 4 bases and J dropped 8; count of bases not matched to a gene: 16. Repertoires were generated with immunoSEQ multiplex PCR, while TCRdb's copy carries only in-frame clones and drops some. Of 65,000 to 95,000 clones detected, roughly 90% appear once; the ten largest clones hold less than 12%. The specimen was CD4+ or CD8+ T cells sorted from blood, collected in a trial of the OX40 agonist ivuxolimab. This sequence joins TRBV4-1 and TRBJ1-2, with 7 nucleotides matching TRBD1. The receptor comes from an adult with an advanced solid tumor such as melanoma, head and neck, liver or kidney cancer. The CDR3 coding sequence is TGCGCCAGCAGCCTCATAATTTCCCAGGGGGTCGGCGGCTACACCTTC. Translated: CASSLIISQGVGGYTF.